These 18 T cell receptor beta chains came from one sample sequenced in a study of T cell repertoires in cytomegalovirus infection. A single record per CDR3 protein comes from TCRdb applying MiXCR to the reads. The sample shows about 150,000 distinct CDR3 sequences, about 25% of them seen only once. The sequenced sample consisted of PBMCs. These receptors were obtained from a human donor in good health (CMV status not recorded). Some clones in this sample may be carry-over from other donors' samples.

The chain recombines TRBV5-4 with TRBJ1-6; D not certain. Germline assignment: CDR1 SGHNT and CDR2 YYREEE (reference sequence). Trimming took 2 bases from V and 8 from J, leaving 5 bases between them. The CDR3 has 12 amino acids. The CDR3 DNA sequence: TGTGCCAGCAGCTTCGCTTATTCACCCCTCCACTTT. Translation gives CASSFAYSPLHF.

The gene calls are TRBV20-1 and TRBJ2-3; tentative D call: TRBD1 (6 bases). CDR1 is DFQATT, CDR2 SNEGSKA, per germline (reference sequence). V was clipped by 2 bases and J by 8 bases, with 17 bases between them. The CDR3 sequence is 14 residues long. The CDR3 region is CSARQTGRHVTQYF. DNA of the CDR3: TGCAGTGCTAGACAAACAGGGAGACATGTTACGCAGTATTTT.

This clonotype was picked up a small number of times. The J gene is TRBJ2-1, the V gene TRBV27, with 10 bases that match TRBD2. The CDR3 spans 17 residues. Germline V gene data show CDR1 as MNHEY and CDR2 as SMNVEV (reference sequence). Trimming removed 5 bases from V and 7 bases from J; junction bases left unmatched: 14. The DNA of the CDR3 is TGTGCCAGCAGTGAGACTAGCGGGTGGGGGTTGGGGAATGAGCAGTTCTTC. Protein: CASSETSGWGLGNEQFF.

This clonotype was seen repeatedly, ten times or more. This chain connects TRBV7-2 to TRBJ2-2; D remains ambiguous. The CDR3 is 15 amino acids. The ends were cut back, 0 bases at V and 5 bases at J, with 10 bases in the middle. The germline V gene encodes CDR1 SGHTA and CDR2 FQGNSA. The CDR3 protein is CASSLADLGTGELFF. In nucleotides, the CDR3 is TGTGCCAGCAGCTTAGCGGACCTGGGGACCGGGGAGCTGTTTTTT.

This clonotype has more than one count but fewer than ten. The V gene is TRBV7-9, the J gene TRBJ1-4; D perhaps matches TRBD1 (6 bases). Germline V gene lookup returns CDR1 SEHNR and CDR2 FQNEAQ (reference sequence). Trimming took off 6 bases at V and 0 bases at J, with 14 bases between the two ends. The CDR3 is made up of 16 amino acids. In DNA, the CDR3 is TGTGCCAGCAGTTTGGGGGCCCTCACAACTAATGAAAAACTGTTTTTT. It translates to CASSLGALTTNEKLFF.

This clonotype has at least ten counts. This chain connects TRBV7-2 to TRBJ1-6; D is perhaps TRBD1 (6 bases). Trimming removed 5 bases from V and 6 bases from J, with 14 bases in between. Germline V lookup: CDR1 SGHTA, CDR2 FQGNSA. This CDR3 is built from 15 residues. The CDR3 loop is CASSPRGSINSPLHF. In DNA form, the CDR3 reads TGTGCCAGCAGCCCGAGGGGGTCGATTAATTCACCCCTCCACTTT.

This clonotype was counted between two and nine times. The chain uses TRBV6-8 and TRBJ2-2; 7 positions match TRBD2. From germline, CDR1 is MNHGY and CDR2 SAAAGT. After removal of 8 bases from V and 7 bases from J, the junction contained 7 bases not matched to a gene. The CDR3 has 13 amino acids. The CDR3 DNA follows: TGTGCCAGCCGTGGACTAGTTGGCGGGGAGCTGTTTTTT. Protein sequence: CASRGLVGGELFF.

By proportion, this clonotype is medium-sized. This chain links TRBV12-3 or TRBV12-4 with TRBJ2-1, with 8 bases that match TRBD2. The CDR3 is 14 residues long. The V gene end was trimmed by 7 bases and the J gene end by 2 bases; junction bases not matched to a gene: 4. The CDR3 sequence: CASTAGGPYNEQFF. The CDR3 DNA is TGTGCCAGCACCGCGGGAGGACCCTACAATGAGCAGTTCTTC.

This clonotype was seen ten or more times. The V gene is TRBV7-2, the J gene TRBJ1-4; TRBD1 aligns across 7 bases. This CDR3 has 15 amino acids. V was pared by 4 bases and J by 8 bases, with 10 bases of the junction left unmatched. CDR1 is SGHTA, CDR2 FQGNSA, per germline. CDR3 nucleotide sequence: TGTGCCAGCAGCTCGATTGTGAGGGGGCGGGAAAAACTGTTTTTT. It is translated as CASSSIVRGREKLFF.

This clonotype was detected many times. This CDR3 is CASSAAGTGGFYGYTF. The CDR3 DNA reads TGTGCCAGCAGCGCCGCCGGGACAGGGGGCTTCTATGGCTACACCTTC. The chain links TRBV7-2 to TRBJ1-2; 12 bases match TRBD1. From germline, CDR1 is SGHTA and CDR2 FQGNSA. The length of the CDR3 is 16 residues. J gave up 4 bases and V 5 bases, and 8 bases lay outside the gene matches.

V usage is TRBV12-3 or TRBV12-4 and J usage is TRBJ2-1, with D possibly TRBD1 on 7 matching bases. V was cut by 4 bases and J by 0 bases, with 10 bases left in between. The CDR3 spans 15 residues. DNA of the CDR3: TGTGCCAGCAGTTCAGGGGGGACCTCCTACAATGAGCAGTTCTTC. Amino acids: CASSSGGTSYNEQFF.

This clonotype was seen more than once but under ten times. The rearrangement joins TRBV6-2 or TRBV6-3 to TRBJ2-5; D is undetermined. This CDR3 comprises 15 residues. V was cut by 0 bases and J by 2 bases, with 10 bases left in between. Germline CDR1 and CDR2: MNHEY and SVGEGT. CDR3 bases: TGTGCCAGCAGTTACTCGACAACGCCTCAAGAGACCCAGTACTTC. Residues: CASSYSTTPQETQYF.

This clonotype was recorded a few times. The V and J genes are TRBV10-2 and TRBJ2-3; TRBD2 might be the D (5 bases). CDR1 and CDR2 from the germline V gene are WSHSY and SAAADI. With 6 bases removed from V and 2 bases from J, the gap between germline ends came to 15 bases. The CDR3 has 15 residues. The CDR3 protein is CASRVERSYTDTQYF. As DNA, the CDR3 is TGCGCCAGCAGGGTAGAGCGGAGCTACACAGATACGCAGTATTTT.

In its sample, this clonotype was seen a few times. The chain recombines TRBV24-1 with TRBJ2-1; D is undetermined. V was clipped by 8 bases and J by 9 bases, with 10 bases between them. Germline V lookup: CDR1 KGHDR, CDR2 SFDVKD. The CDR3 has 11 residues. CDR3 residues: CATTLGLEQFF. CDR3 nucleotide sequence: TGTGCCACCACGTTAGGCCTTGAGCAGTTCTTC.

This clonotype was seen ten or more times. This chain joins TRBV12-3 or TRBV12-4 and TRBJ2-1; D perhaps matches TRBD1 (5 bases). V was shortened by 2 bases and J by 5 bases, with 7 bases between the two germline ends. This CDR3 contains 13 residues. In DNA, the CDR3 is TGTGCCAGCAGTTTACCAGGGAACAATGAGCAGTTCTTC. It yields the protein CASSLPGNNEQFF.

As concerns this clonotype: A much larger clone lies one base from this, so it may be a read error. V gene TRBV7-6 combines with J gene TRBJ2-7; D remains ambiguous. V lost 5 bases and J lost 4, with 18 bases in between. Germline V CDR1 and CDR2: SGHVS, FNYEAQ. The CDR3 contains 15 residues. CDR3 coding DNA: TGTGCCAGCAGCCCGGAACAGACCAGCGTTTACGAGCAGTACTTC. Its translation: CASSPEQTSVYEQYF.

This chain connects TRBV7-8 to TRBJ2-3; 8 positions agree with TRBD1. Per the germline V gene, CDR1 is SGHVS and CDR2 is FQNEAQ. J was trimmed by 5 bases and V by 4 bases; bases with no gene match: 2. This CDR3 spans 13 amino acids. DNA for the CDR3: TGTGCCAGCAGCTCCGACAGGGGAGATACGCAGTATTTT. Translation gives CASSSDRGDTQYF.

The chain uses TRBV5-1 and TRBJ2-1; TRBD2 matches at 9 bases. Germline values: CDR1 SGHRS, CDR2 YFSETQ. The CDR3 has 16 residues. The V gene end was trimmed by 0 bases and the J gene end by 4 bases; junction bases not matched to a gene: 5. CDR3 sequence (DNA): TGCGCCAGCAGCTTGGATAGGACTAGCGTATACAATGAGCAGTTCTTC. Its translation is CASSLDRTSVYNEQFF. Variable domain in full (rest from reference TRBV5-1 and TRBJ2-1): KAGVTQTPRYLIKTRGQQVTLSCSPISGHRSVSWYQQTPGQGLQFLFEYFSETQRNKGNFPGRFSGRQFSNSRSEMNVSTLELGDSALYLCASSLDRTSVYNEQFFGPGTRLTVL.